The 26 T cell receptor beta chains below come from one sample, sequenced in a study of blood T cell repertoires in COVID-19. The protocol was immunoSEQ multiplex PCR, while the TCRdb copy is restricted to in-frame clones and leaves out a portion. The data contain approximately 280,000 clones, over 75% of them singletons. Sequenced: peripheral blood. The receptors stem from a woman aged 60 to 75 with acute or convalescent COVID-19.

The CDR3 loop reads CASSLDRGQIRSSTDTQYF. For the CDR3, the DNA is TGTGCCAGCAGCTTAGACAGGGGGCAAATTCGGTCGAGCACAGATACGCAGTATTTT. The chain uses TRBV7-6 and TRBJ2-3, with 9 positions matching TRBD1. Germline CDR1 and CDR2: SGHVS and FNYEAQ. There are 19 residues in the CDR3. V shed 1 base and J 0 bases; nucleotides not matched to a gene: 11.

J is TRBJ2-1 and V is TRBV7-3, with 11 bases matching TRBD2. The ends lost 5 bases at V and 8 bases at J; junction bases unmatched: 8. The V gene's germline CDR1 is SGHTA and CDR2 FQGTGA. The CDR3 loop spans 15 amino acids. CDR3 coding DNA: TGTGCCAGCAGCAACCGACTAGCGGGATACGATGAGCAGTTCTTC. Translation gives CASSNRLAGYDEQFF.

In its sample, this clone was seen a few times. The chain carries TRBV18 and TRBJ1-1; 9 bases fit TRBD1. CDR1 KGHSH and CDR2 LQKENI come from the germline V gene. The CDR3 totals 14 residues. V lost 3 bases, J lost 3 bases, and 2 bases stayed unmatched. The CDR3 nucleotides read TGTGCCAGCTCACCCGGGACAGGGCACACTGAAGCTTTCTTT. It codes for CASSPGTGHTEAFF.

This sequence joins TRBV6-5 and TRBJ2-7, with 9 bases fitting TRBD2. The V gene end was trimmed by 6 bases and the J gene end by 2 bases; junction bases not matched to a gene: 8. Germline V gene data show CDR1 as MNHEY and CDR2 as SVGAGI. The CDR3 has 15 residues. The CDR3 nucleotides read TGTGCCAGCAGGCGTAGCGGGAGTATTACCTACGAGCAGTACTTC. Translated, it gives CASRRSGSITYEQYF.

This sequence joins TRBV19 and TRBJ2-4; 9 bases are a match to TRBD2. Germline CDR1 and CDR2: LNHDA and SQIVND (reference sequence). This CDR3 spans 15 amino acids. J was trimmed by 1 base and V by 5 bases; bases with no gene match: 3. CDR3 amino acids: CASSRSGSAKNIQYF. Here the CDR3 DNA reads TGTGCCAGTAGTCGTAGCGGGAGCGCCAAAAACATTCAGTACTTC.

The rearrangement uses TRBV5-4 and TRBJ1-2, with D tentatively TRBD1 (6 bases). Trimming pared 0 bases from V and 8 bases from J, leaving 17 bases between. Germline values: CDR1 SGHNT, CDR2 YYREEE (reference sequence). The CDR3 is made up of 15 amino acids. The CDR3: CASSLVGDKGKGYTF. The CDR3 DNA sequence: TGTGCCAGCAGCTTGGTGGGGGACAAGGGGAAAGGCTACACCTTC. The entire variable domain, with the rest obtained from reference TRBV5-4 and TRBJ1-2, is as follows: ETGVTQSPTHLIKTRGQQVTLRCSSQSGHNTVSWYQQALGQGPQFIFQYYREEENGRGNFPPRFSGLQFPNYSSELNVNALELDDSALYLCASSLVGDKGKGYTFGSGTRLTVV.

In the case of this clone: Other DNA sequences in the sample encode the same CDR3. This chain connects TRBV7-3 to TRBJ2-3; the D is unclear. The CDR3 is made up of 13 amino acids. Trimming took 3 bases from V and 0 from J, leaving 4 bases between them. Germline-derived CDR1 and CDR2 are SGHTA and FQGTGA. The CDR3 region has the DNA TGTGCCAGCAGCTTCGGTAGCACAGATACGCAGTATTTT. Translating it yields CASSFGSTDTQYF.

J is TRBJ2-2 and V is TRBV9, with D perhaps matching TRBD2 (6 bases). From germline, CDR1 is SGDLS and CDR2 YYNGEE. Trimming left V 1 base short and J 6 bases short, with 16 bases between. This CDR3 contains 16 residues. CDR3 protein: CASSVYERRGAGELFF. CDR3 DNA: TGTGCCAGCAGCGTATATGAGAGGCGGGGCGCCGGGGAGCTGTTTTTT.

The CDR3 DNA follows: TGTGCCAGCAGTGAATTGGGCAATCTGTACCAAGAGACCCAGTACTTC. Its protein is CASSELGNLYQETQYF. The gene calls are TRBV6-1 and TRBJ2-5; D is uncertain. Germline CDR1 and CDR2: MNHNS and SASEGT. CDR3 length equals 16 residues. Trimming shortened V by 2 bases and J by 0 bases, and 13 bases separated the two germline ends.

The chain links TRBV10-3 to TRBJ1-2; 9 positions match TRBD1. The CDR3 totals 14 residues. V lost 4 bases to trimming and J lost 2 bases; unmatched junction nucleotides: 2. Looked up from germline, CDR1 is ENHRY and CDR2 is SYGVKD. The CDR3 loop reads CAISAGQGNYGYTF. CDR3 sequence (DNA): TGTGCCATCAGTGCGGGACAGGGAAACTATGGCTACACCTTC.

Concerning this clone: The junction departs from the called germline gene at one end, perhaps through a read error. This chain links TRBV12-3 or TRBV12-4 with TRBJ1-2, with D perhaps TRBD1 (5 bases). The CDR3 has 11 residues. The CDR3 bases are TGTGCCAGCAGTTTGGGGGGACCGTCCTCCTTC. Translation gives CASSLGGPSSF.

A few counts support this clone. This sequence joins TRBV7-8 and TRBJ2-1, with no clear D. Germline CDR1 reads SGHVS; CDR2 reads FQNEAQ. CDR3 length: 14 residues. V shed 5 bases and J shed 0 bases, with 8 bases lying between them. The CDR3 region has the DNA TGTGCCAGCAGCAACGAGAACTCCTACAATGAGCAGTTCTTC. Translating gives CASSNENSYNEQFF. Using reference TRBV7-8 and TRBJ2-1 for the parts outside the CDR3, the full variable domain is GAGVSQSPRYKVAKRGQDVALRCDPISGHVSLFWYQQALGQGPEFLTYFQNEAQLDKSGLPSDRFFAERPEGSVSTLKIQRTQQEDSAVYLCASSNENSYNEQFFGPGTRLTVL.

V is TRBV29-1 and J is TRBJ2-7, with 8 bases aligning to TRBD1. Germline V gives CDR1 SQVTM, CDR2 ANQGSEA. The V and J ends lost 6 bases and 2 bases, in that order; junction bases with no gene match: 9. This CDR3 comprises 14 residues. The CDR3 protein is CSVMTGDGAYEQYF. CDR3 bases: TGCAGCGTCATGACAGGGGACGGGGCCTACGAGCAGTACTTC.

The V call is TRBV5-6, the J call TRBJ2-7; D is unresolved. The CDR3 spans 14 residues. CDR1 SGHDT and CDR2 YYEEEE come from the germline V gene. V was cut by 7 bases and J by 3 bases, with 17 bases left in between. The CDR3 nucleotides are TGTGCCAGCGTATCATACCAGGCAGGCTACGAGCAGTACTTC. This sequence encodes CASVSYQAGYEQYF. Based on the CDR3 plus reference TRBV5-6 and TRBJ2-7, the full variable domain is DAGVTQSPTHLIKTRGQQVTLRCSPKSGHDTVSWYQQALGQGPQFIFQYYEEEERQRGNFPDRFSGHQFPNYSSELNVNALLLGDSALYLCASVSYQAGYEQYFGPGTRLTVT.

This clone came up once. The V and J genes are TRBV6-6 and TRBJ2-3; 9 bases agree with TRBD2. The CDR3 contains 14 residues. J lost 3 bases, V lost 10 bases, and 8 bases had no gene match. Germline loops: CDR1 MNHNY, CDR2 SVGAGI (reference sequence). CDR3 DNA: TGTGCCACCGTCGATAGCGGGAGAACAGATACGCAGTATTTT. It encodes CATVDSGRTDTQYF.

The genes are TRBV6-5 and TRBJ1-5; D is uncertain. Trimming took 2 bases from V and 5 from J, leaving 13 bases between them. The CDR3 is 15 residues long. The V gene's germline CDR1 is MNHEY and CDR2 SVGAGI. This chain's CDR3 is CASSYTGSMDQPQHF. The CDR3 DNA reads as TGTGCCAGCAGTTACACCGGGTCCATGGATCAGCCCCAGCATTTT.

V is TRBV10-3 and J is TRBJ2-7, with 8 bases identical to TRBD1. Germline loops: CDR1 ENHRY, CDR2 SYGVKD. V trimming: 5 bases; J trimming: 0 bases; junction bases outside the gene matches: 9. This CDR3 has 16 residues. The CDR3 DNA reads as TGTGCCATCAGTCCCTTGGACAGGGTGAACTCCTACGAGCAGTACTTC. Its translation: CAISPLDRVNSYEQYF.

V usage is TRBV19 and J usage is TRBJ1-1; 9 bases line up with TRBD1. With 6 bases clipped from V and 5 bases from J, the junction kept 13 bases outside the gene matches. CDR3 length: 16 residues. The germline V gene encodes CDR1 LNHDA and CDR2 SQIVND (reference sequence). The chain's CDR3 is CASRQTKGQGSTEAFF. The DNA of the CDR3 is TGTGCCAGTAGGCAAACCAAGGGACAGGGTAGTACTGAAGCTTTCTTT.

The V and J genes are TRBV15 and TRBJ1-2; no definite D call. V was pared by 0 bases and J by 6 bases, with 8 bases between. This CDR3 is 13 amino acids long. Germline V CDR1 and CDR2: LNHNV, YYDKDF (reference sequence). The CDR3 nucleotides are TGTGCCACCAGCAGAGACAGGAGGAATGGCTACACCTTC. Amino acids: CATSRDRRNGYTF.

This clone was detected once. This sequence joins TRBV6-4 and TRBJ2-1; 11 nucleotides align to TRBD2. After removal of 4 bases from V and 6 bases from J, the junction contained 8 bases not matched to a gene. The CDR3 contains 16 residues. The germline CDR1 and CDR2 sequences are MRHNA and SNTAGT. The CDR3: CASSGSPSGGINEQFF. CDR3 DNA sequence: TGTGCCAGCAGTGGCAGCCCTAGCGGGGGGATCAATGAGCAGTTCTTC.

V gene TRBV14 combines with J gene TRBJ1-1, with a possible D match to TRBD1 (6 bases). CDR3 length: 15 amino acids. Germline CDR1 is SGHDN and CDR2 is FVKESK. The V gene lost 2 bases and the J gene lost 1 base, with 11 bases spanning the gap. The CDR3, as DNA: TGTGCCAGCAGCCAACGAGGGACATGGAACACTGAAGCTTTCTTT. Protein sequence: CASSQRGTWNTEAFF. The full variable domain, with the rest looked up from reference TRBV14 and TRBJ1-1, is EAGVTQFPSHSVIEKGQTVTLRCDPISGHDNLYWYRRVMGKEIKFLLHFVKESKQDESGMPNNRFLAERTGGTYSTLKVQPAELEDSGVYFCASSQRGTWNTEAFFGQGTRLTVV.

The chain uses TRBV5-5 and TRBJ2-2; a possible D gene is TRBD2 (5 bases). The CDR3 is made up of 15 amino acids. Germline-derived CDR1 and CDR2 are SGHKS and YYEKEE (reference sequence). The germline V and J ends were trimmed by 1 base and 5 bases, with 12 bases remaining between them. The chain's CDR3 is CASSLRTGWTGELFF. CDR3 DNA sequence: TGTGCCAGCAGCTTGCGCACGGGGTGGACCGGGGAGCTGTTTTTT.

V usage is TRBV5-1 and J usage is TRBJ2-2, with D perhaps TRBD1 (5 bases). Germline V gene lookup returns CDR1 SGHRS and CDR2 YFSETQ. The V end lost 1 base, the J end lost 0 bases, and 13 bases lay between the germline ends. This CDR3 contains 17 residues. The CDR3 sequence: CASSLRVLGANTGELFF. Here the CDR3 DNA reads TGCGCCAGCAGCTTGCGGGTTTTAGGGGCGAACACCGGGGAGCTGTTTTTT.

In DNA, the CDR3 is TGCAGCGTTGAGCCCAGGGTCCTTTACAATGAGCAGTTCTTC. It is translated as CSVEPRVLYNEQFF. The rearrangement uses TRBV29-1 and TRBJ2-1; perhaps TRBD1 as D (5 bases). The CDR3 has 14 residues. The germline V gene encodes CDR1 SQVTM and CDR2 ANQGSEA. Trimming shortened V by 3 bases and J by 4 bases, and 13 bases separated the two germline ends.

The chain is built from TRBV28 and TRBJ1-2; TRBD1 aligns across 8 bases. The CDR3 contains 12 residues. Germline V gene data show CDR1 as MDHEN and CDR2 as SYDVKM. CDR3 bases: TGTGCGGAACAGGGGGTAAACTATGGCTACACCTTC. It is translated as CAEQGVNYGYTF.

The CDR3 DNA sequence: TGTGCCACCAGCGGACAGGGACGGGGGAATGAAAAACTGTTTTTT. Protein: CATSGQGRGNEKLFF. This chain uses TRBV15 with TRBJ1-4; TRBD1 aligns across 8 bases. The CDR3 sequence is 15 residues long. Per the germline V gene, CDR1 is LNHNV and CDR2 is YYDKDF (reference sequence). Unmatched junction bases numbered 7, after V lost 5 bases and J lost 5 bases.